The clone carrying this TCR beta chain was seen many times. A unique molecular identifier was attached to every TCR cDNA molecule. TCRdb reprocessed the 5' RACE reads via MiXCR and lists one record per CDR3 protein. The repertoire has around 92,000 distinct CDR3 sequences, approximately 12% of them found once; the top ten carry over 40%. The sample is drawn from a study of spatial heterogeneity in lung cancer. Overall study context: The library had UMIs, and each TCR and UMI pair averaged more than ten raw reads.

Per germline, CDR1 SEHNR and CDR2 FQNEAQ (reference sequence). There are 17 residues in the CDR3. V lost 8 bases, J lost 1 base, and 13 bases stayed unmatched. Time point noted: sample taken at primary tumor resection. Researchers sequenced whole RNA taken from tumor, nontumor lung or frozen PBMC without sorting. Untreated early-stage non-small cell lung cancer patients, 65 to 90 in total, were the donors. The sequence came from a male donor with early-stage non-small cell lung cancer. The sample in question was PBMCs, obtained at surgery. The chain carries TRBV7-9 and TRBJ2-7; the match to TRBD2 covers 11 bases. Here the CDR3 DNA reads TGTGCCAGCTCCGGCCTAGCGGGAGGACCCCGATCCTACGAGCAGTACTTC. Translation gives CASSGLAGGPRSYEQYF.